This TCR beta chain was documented in a study of shared clonotypes between healthy human individuals. The deep-level immunoSEQ assay was used. Generated by immunoSEQ multiplex PCR, the TCRdb table keeps only in-frame clones and is missing some. The sample has 520,000 or so clones, 79% seen once. Study-wide results and limits: It was only blood that was sampled, and tissue repertoires likely differ.

The V end lost 5 bases, the J end lost 5 bases, and 12 bases lay between the germline ends. This CDR3 region has 13 residues. CDR1 is SEHNR, CDR2 FQNEAQ, per germline (reference sequence). With regard to this clone: The target antigen is unknown.

The chain employs TRBV7-9 and TRBJ2-5; D tentatively fits TRBD1 or TRBD2 (6 bases each). The sequencing sample was made of PBMCs. This clonotype was sampled from a woman aged 40-49 years in good health. Some clones in this sample may be carry-over from other donors' samples. CDR3 nucleotide sequence: TGTGCCAGCAGCCCCGGGGGCGCGGAGACCCAGTACTTC. This sequence encodes CASSPGGAETQYF.